A single sample is the source of the 18 T cell receptor beta chains below, sequenced in a study of shared clonotypes between healthy human individuals. Sequenced by immunoSEQ multiplex PCR; TCRdb stores in-frame clones only, minus some. The table records 800,000 to 1,200,000 clones, 70% to 80% of them present only once. The source material was memory CD4+ T cells from PBMCs. The subset is: CD45RA-negative fraction. The receptors here all came from a man aged 18 to 29 in good health. Some clones in this sample may be carry-over from other donors' samples.

This chain connects TRBV6-4 to TRBJ2-3; D possibly corresponds to TRBD2 (6 bases). The CDR3 has 15 residues. V was shortened by 3 bases and J by 3 bases, with 13 bases between the two germline ends. The germline V gene has CDR1 MRHNA and CDR2 SNTAGT. CDR3 DNA sequence: TGTGCCAGCAGTGAGGTACAGGCGGGGACAGATACGCAGTATTTT. Translation gives CASSEVQAGTDTQYF.

This clone was counted ten times or more. The chain combines TRBV29-1 with TRBJ2-1, with D maybe TRBD2 (5 bases). The CDR3 covers 14 residues. The ends were cut back, 7 bases at V and 0 bases at J, with 13 bases in the middle. Germline V gene lookup returns CDR1 SQVTM and CDR2 ANQGSEA. The CDR3 sequence: CSALGSFSYNEQFF. DNA for the CDR3: TGCAGCGCACTAGGGTCCTTCTCCTACAATGAGCAGTTCTTC.

In this sample, this clone turned up once. The J gene is TRBJ2-7, the V gene TRBV27, with 8 bases that match TRBD2. V lost 3 bases to trimming and J lost 4 bases; unmatched junction nucleotides: 2. The V gene's germline CDR1 is MNHEY and CDR2 SMNVEV (reference sequence). This CDR3 spans 13 amino acids. The CDR3 is CASSLKREYEQYF. CDR3 sequence (DNA): TGTGCCAGCAGTTTGAAGCGGGAGTACGAGCAGTACTTC.

The J gene is TRBJ2-7, the V gene TRBV6-1; TRBD1 aligns across 10 bases. The V gene end was trimmed by 8 bases and the J gene end by 0 bases; junction bases not matched to a gene: 7. Germline V gives CDR1 MNHNS, CDR2 SASEGT. CDR3 length: 15 residues. The CDR3 sequence is CASVPGQGISYEQYF. The CDR3 region has the DNA TGTGCCAGCGTTCCGGGACAGGGGATCTCCTACGAGCAGTACTTC.

The V call is TRBV9, the J call TRBJ2-1; TRBD2 might be the D (6 bases). V was trimmed by 3 bases and J by 2 bases, leaving 15 bases between them. The germline gives CDR1 SGDLS, CDR2 YYNGEE. CDR3 length equals 16 residues. The CDR3 protein is CASSGLGTGAYNEQFF. As DNA, the CDR3 is TGTGCCAGCAGCGGCCTCGGGACGGGAGCCTACAATGAGCAGTTCTTC.

Only one count was recorded for this clone. This chain joins TRBV29-1 and TRBJ1-1; weak D call: TRBD1 (5 bases). Germline-derived CDR1 and CDR2 are SQVTM and ANQGSEA. Deletions cut 6 bases from V and 1 base from J, with 21 bases between. The CDR3 covers 16 residues. The CDR3 sequence: CSVTPRIGTKNTEAFF. The CDR3 bases are TGCAGCGTAACCCCCCGGATTGGGACCAAGAACACTGAAGCTTTCTTT.

V and J are TRBV30 and TRBJ2-7; D perhaps matches TRBD2 (6 bases). V was pared by 5 bases and J by 2 bases, with 19 bases between. CDR3 size: 15 residues. The germline gives CDR1 GTSNPN, CDR2 SVGIG (reference sequence). This CDR3 is CAWSFGTPATYEQYF. Here the CDR3 DNA reads TGTGCCTGGTCGTTCGGGACTCCCGCAACCTACGAGCAGTACTTC.

This clone was recorded many times. The sample contains more than one DNA sequence encoding this CDR3. V gene TRBV7-7 combines with J gene TRBJ2-5; 7 bases map to TRBD2. Germline V gene sequence: CDR1 SSHAT, CDR2 FNYEAQ (reference sequence). This CDR3 contains 14 residues. Trimming at V came to 5 bases and at J to 2 bases, leaving 5 bases not matched to a gene. CDR3 nucleotides: TGTGCCAGCAGCCCCGGGACTACACAAGAGACCCAGTACTTC. It is translated as CASSPGTTQETQYF. Together with reference TRBV7-7 and TRBJ2-5, the CDR3 gives the full variable domain: GAGVSQSPRYKVTKRGQDVTLRCDPISSHATLYWYQQALGQGPEFLTYFNYEAQPDKSGLPSDRFSAERPEGSISTLTIQRTEQRDSAMYRCASSPGTTQETQYFGPGTRLLVL.

This clone was observed a single time. The chain uses TRBV11-2 and TRBJ2-3; 9 bases align to TRBD1. With V trimmed by 5 bases and J by 4 bases, 7 bases remained unmatched. The CDR3 consists of 15 residues. Germline loops: CDR1 SGHAT, CDR2 FQNNGV. CDR3 nucleotide sequence: TGTGCCAGCAGCACGCCGGGACAGGGTGCAGATACGCAGTATTTT. Residues: CASSTPGQGADTQYF.

This CDR3 reads CASSASLAGGRTDTQYF. CDR3 DNA sequence: TGTGCCAGCAGCGCCTCACTAGCGGGGGGACGCACAGATACGCAGTATTTT. V usage is TRBV9 and J usage is TRBJ2-3, with 12 bases that match TRBD2. The CDR3 length is 17 residues. CDR1 is SGDLS and CDR2 is YYNGEE in the germline V gene. Trimming took 3 bases from V and 1 from J; bases not matched to a gene: 6.

J is TRBJ1-1 and V is TRBV30; 9 bases agree with TRBD1. V was pared by 2 bases and J by 6 bases, with 4 bases of the junction left unmatched. The CDR3 loop spans 13 amino acids. CDR1 is GTSNPN and CDR2 is SVGIG in the germline V gene (reference sequence). The chain's CDR3 is CAWSPDRGAEAFF. For the CDR3, the DNA is TGTGCCTGGAGTCCGGACAGGGGCGCTGAAGCTTTCTTT. Looking up the rest from reference TRBV30 and TRBJ1-1 gives the full variable domain: SQTIHQWPATLVQPVGSPLSLECTVEGTSNPNLYWYRQAAGRGLQLLFYSVGIGQISSEVPQNLSASRPQDRQFILSSKKLLLSDSGFYLCAWSPDRGAEAFFGQGTRLTVV.

The chain links TRBV30 to TRBJ1-6; the D gene is possibly TRBD1 (6 bases). Germline V gene data show CDR1 as GTSNPN and CDR2 as SVGIG (reference sequence). The CDR3 extends over 12 amino acids. V dropped 2 bases and J dropped 11 bases, with 10 bases sitting between them. The CDR3 nucleotides read TGTGCCTGGAGTCAGGGGCGGACACCCCTCCACTTT. As protein: CAWSQGRTPLHF.

J is TRBJ2-7 and V is TRBV7-2; possibly TRBD2 for D (6 bases). The V end was cut by 5 bases, the J end by 3 bases, with 23 bases between. The CDR3 has 17 residues. CDR1 is SGHTA, CDR2 FQGNSA, per germline. The CDR3 nucleotides read TGTGCCAGCAGCCGCACTAGTGGACGGACTACCATCTACGAGCAGTACTTC. Protein: CASSRTSGRTTIYEQYF.

This clone showed up just once. The chain recombines TRBV29-1 with TRBJ1-1, with D possibly being TRBD1 (5 bases). Trimming left V 5 bases short and J 1 base short, with 11 bases between. Germline assignment: CDR1 SQVTM and CDR2 ANQGSEA. CDR3 length: 13 residues. As DNA, the CDR3 is TGCAGCGTTTATACAGGACAGAACACTGAAGCTTTCTTT. Translation gives CSVYTGQNTEAFF.

The table lists this clone with a few counts. The J gene is TRBJ2-5, the V gene TRBV5-4; D is unclear. The CDR3 covers 15 residues. Germline V CDR1 and CDR2: SGHNT, YYREEE (reference sequence). Trimming left V 4 bases short and J 0 bases short, with 13 bases between. This CDR3 reads CASSPAPLDQETQYF. CDR3 coding DNA: TGTGCCAGCAGCCCGGCTCCCCTTGACCAAGAGACCCAGTACTTC. Full variable domain (rest looked up from reference TRBV5-4 and TRBJ2-5): ETGVTQSPTHLIKTRGQQVTLRCSSQSGHNTVSWYQQALGQGPQFIFQYYREEENGRGNFPPRFSGLQFPNYSSELNVNALELDDSALYLCASSPAPLDQETQYFGPGTRLLVL.

The gene calls are TRBV9 and TRBJ2-7, with 7 nucleotides matching TRBD1. The CDR3 covers 14 residues. Germline lookup yields CDR1 SGDLS and CDR2 YYNGEE. Trimming removed 4 bases from V and 2 bases from J; junction bases left unmatched: 6. Written as DNA, the CDR3 is TGTGCCAGCAGCCCATCCGGGACAGCCTACGAGCAGTACTTC. It specifies CASSPSGTAYEQYF.

The rearrangement joins TRBV5-1 to TRBJ1-5, with TRBD1 matching over 8 bases. Looked up from germline, CDR1 is SGHRS and CDR2 is YFSETQ. The CDR3 runs 16 residues. With V trimmed by 0 bases and J by 6 bases, 8 bases remained unmatched. The CDR3 region has the DNA TGCGCCAGCAGCTTGGGTTGGGGACAGGACGGTCAGCCCCAGCATTTT. Its translation: CASSLGWGQDGQPQHF.

The V call is TRBV11-3, the J call TRBJ2-5; the D is unclear. The assigned J gene may be wrong: the sequence end matches TRBJ2-7 better. The CDR3 has 15 amino acids. Germline V CDR1 and CDR2: SGHNT, YENEEA. CDR3 sequence reads: CASSLSTGSAYEQYF. CDR3 coding DNA: TGTGCCAGCAGCTTATCTACCGGATCGGCCTACGAGCAGTACTTC.